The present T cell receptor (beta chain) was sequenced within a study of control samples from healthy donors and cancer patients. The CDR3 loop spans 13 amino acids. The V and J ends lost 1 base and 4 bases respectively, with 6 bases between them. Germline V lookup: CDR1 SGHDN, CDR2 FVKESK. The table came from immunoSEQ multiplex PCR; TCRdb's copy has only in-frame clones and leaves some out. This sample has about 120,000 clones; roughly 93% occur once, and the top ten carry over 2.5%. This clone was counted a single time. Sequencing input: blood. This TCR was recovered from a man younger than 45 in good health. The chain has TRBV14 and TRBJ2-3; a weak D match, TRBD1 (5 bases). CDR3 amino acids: CASSQGGADTQYF. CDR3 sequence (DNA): TGTGCCAGCAGCCAAGGGGGCGCAGATACGCAGTATTTT.